One sample yielded the 2 T cell receptor beta chains listed below, sequenced in a study of T cell changes during pregnancy in multiple sclerosis. Only in-frame clones appear in the TCRdb table, and some are missing; sequencing was by immunoSEQ multiplex PCR. Here the sample spans approximately 48,000 clones, roughly 94% being singletons. Sequencing was performed on CD4+ T cells from peripheral blood mononuclear cells, taken in the second trimester of pregnancy. These receptors were obtained from a female donor with multiple sclerosis, enrolled in a pregnancy study.

CDR3 nucleotides: TGTGCCAGCAGTGGACGGGAGGGCACCGGGGAGCTGTTTTTT. The encoded protein is CASSGREGTGELFF. The V and J genes are TRBV6-1 and TRBJ2-2, with 8 bases lining up with TRBD2. Looked up from germline, CDR1 is MNHNS and CDR2 is SASEGT. The CDR3 is 14 amino acids. V shed 4 bases, J shed 4 bases, and the junction held 2 bases outside the gene matches.

The chain combines TRBV2 with TRBJ2-6, with TRBD1 matching over 10 bases. This CDR3 is built from 13 residues. CDR1 is SNHLY, CDR2 FYNNEI, per germline. Losses at the gene ends were 6 bases for V and 9 bases for J; bases not matched to a gene: 2. For the CDR3, the DNA is TGTGCCAGCAGGACAGGGGGCAACAACGTCCTGACTTTC. This gives the protein CASRTGGNNVLTF.